These 27 T cell receptor beta chains were sequenced from one sample in a study of T cell responses to AZD1222 COVID-19 vaccine. Sequencing was performed with immunoSEQ multiplex PCR; in TCRdb, only in-frame clones are kept and a portion is missing. Among some 100,000 clones listed, 92% were seen once. The sample consisted of peripheral blood, taken on day 0 of AZD1222 vaccination. These receptors originate from an adult in good health.

In its sample, this clone was seen many times. This sequence joins TRBV6-1 and TRBJ2-7, with TRBD1 matching 8 bases. Germline trimming cut 2 bases from V and 4 bases from J; bases unmatched to any gene: 10. In germline, CDR1 is MNHNS, CDR2 SASEGT. The CDR3 totals 16 residues. The CDR3 sequence is CASSESVSGGGYEQYF. CDR3 sequence (DNA): TGTGCCAGCAGTGAAAGTGTGTCAGGGGGCGGTTACGAGCAGTACTTC.

The CDR3 loop is CASRTTGEQGNEQFF. The CDR3 DNA sequence: TGTGCCAGCAGAACAACTGGGGAGCAGGGCAATGAGCAGTTCTTC. This sequence joins TRBV6-5 and TRBJ2-1; D is possibly TRBD1 or TRBD2 (5 bases each). Germline lookup yields CDR1 MNHEY and CDR2 SVGAGI. This CDR3 has 15 amino acids. Between the trimmed V and J ends, which lost 6 bases and 6 bases, there was a span of 18 bases.

The J gene is TRBJ2-5, the V gene TRBV28; 7 positions match TRBD1. This CDR3 spans 13 amino acids. CDR1 and CDR2 from the germline V gene are MDHEN and SYDVKM. With V trimmed by 6 bases and J by 5 bases, 6 bases remained unmatched. CDR3 region: CASRLQGQETQYF. The CDR3 nucleotides are TGTGCCAGCAGGCTACAGGGGCAGGAGACCCAGTACTTC.

This clone showed up just once. The chain links TRBV28 to TRBJ2-3, with unresolved D. Germline V gene lookup returns CDR1 MDHEN and CDR2 SYDVKM. V was trimmed by 1 base and J by 0 bases, leaving 5 bases between them. This CDR3 contains 14 residues. The CDR3 is CASSLSGSTDTQYF. CDR3 coding DNA: TGTGCCAGCAGTTTATCCGGAAGCACAGATACGCAGTATTTT.

This chain connects TRBV5-1 to TRBJ2-7; 8 bases are a match to TRBD1. With 1 base clipped from V and 2 bases from J, the junction kept 8 bases outside the gene matches. Germline V gene lookup returns CDR1 SGHRS and CDR2 YFSETQ. The CDR3 length is 16 residues. CDR3 DNA: TGCGCCAGCAGCTTGCAGGCACAGGGGGGCACCTACGAGCAGTACTTC. Protein: CASSLQAQGGTYEQYF.

The genes are TRBV7-8 and TRBJ1-5; 8 bases match TRBD1. This CDR3 is 14 amino acids long. After removal of 5 bases from V and 3 bases from J, the junction contained 3 bases not matched to a gene. CDR1 and CDR2 (germline): SGHVS, FQNEAQ. In DNA, the CDR3 is TGTGCCAGCAGCCGGACAGGGAACAATCAGCCCCAGCATTTT. This gives the protein CASSRTGNNQPQHF.

J is TRBJ2-7 and V is TRBV27; 11 nucleotides match TRBD2. CDR1 and CDR2 from the germline V gene are MNHEY and SMNVEV (reference sequence). The ends lost 6 bases at V and 2 bases at J; junction bases unmatched: 6. CDR3 size: 15 residues. CDR3 coding DNA: TGTGCCAGCAGCCTGGGACTAGCGGAGACCTACGAGCAGTACTTC. This codes for CASSLGLAETYEQYF.

The chain links TRBV10-3 to TRBJ2-7; no firm D call. V dropped 7 bases and J dropped 7 bases, with 14 bases sitting between them. Looked up from germline, CDR1 is ENHRY and CDR2 is SYGVKD. CDR3 length: 12 amino acids. CDR3 in DNA: TGTGCCATCATTAACGGTTACGGGGAGCAGTACTTC. Its protein is CAIINGYGEQYF.

The genes are TRBV5-4 and TRBJ2-7; 13 bases match TRBD2. The CDR3 length is 15 residues. J gave up 3 bases and V 2 bases, and 2 bases lay outside the gene matches. Germline V lookup: CDR1 SGHNT, CDR2 YYREEE (reference sequence). The CDR3 DNA is TGTGCCAGCAGCTTCGGGACTAGCGGGATCTACGAGCAGTACTTC. Its protein product is CASSFGTSGIYEQYF.

This clone was seen only once. The DNA for the CDR3 is TGTGCCAGCAGTTCCCCATCACTAGCGGGAAAGCAGTTCTTC. Translated: CASSSPSLAGKQFF. This chain joins TRBV7-8 and TRBJ2-1; TRBD2 aligns across 10 bases. The CDR3 totals 14 residues. The germline CDR1 and CDR2 sequences are SGHVS and FQNEAQ. Losses at the gene ends were 6 bases for V and 11 bases for J; bases not matched to a gene: 10.

The chain joins TRBV2 to TRBJ1-5; D is undetermined. V was shortened by 8 bases and J by 5 bases, with 16 bases between the two germline ends. CDR3 size: 14 residues. CDR1 SNHLY and CDR2 FYNNEI come from the germline V gene. The CDR3 sequence: CASEVRESHQPQHF. The CDR3 nucleotides are TGTGCCAGCGAAGTTCGGGAATCACATCAGCCCCAGCATTTT. The complete variable domain, with remaining parts taken from reference TRBV2 and TRBJ1-5, reads EPEVTQTPSHQVTQMGQEVILRCVPISNHLYFYWYRQILGQKVEFLVSFYNNEISEKSEIFDDQFSVERPDGSNFTLKIRSTKLEDSAMYFCASEVRESHQPQHFGDGTRLSIL.

The V call is TRBV20-1, the J call TRBJ2-2; possible D gene TRBD2, 5 bases. Trimming took 3 bases from V and 4 from J, leaving 15 bases between them. The CDR3 sequence is 15 residues long. Looked up from germline, CDR1 is DFQATT and CDR2 is SNEGSKA (reference sequence). CDR3 in amino acids: CSASLVGRSTGELFF. CDR3 nucleotides: TGCAGTGCTAGTCTGGTAGGGAGAAGCACCGGGGAGCTGTTTTTT.

Only one count was recorded for this clone. The V gene is TRBV6-6, the J gene TRBJ1-2; TRBD1 aligns across 9 bases. V shed 6 bases and J 8 bases; nucleotides not matched to a gene: 10. The germline gives CDR1 MNHNY, CDR2 SVGAGI (reference sequence). The CDR3 spans 14 residues. CDR3 region: CASSRTGTGKGYTF. The DNA for the CDR3 is TGTGCCAGCAGCCGCACCGGGACAGGGAAAGGCTACACCTTC.

CDR3 nucleotides: TGCGCCAGCAGCTCCTCCAGCGATGAGCAGTTCTTC. Translated: CASSSSSDEQFF. The gene calls are TRBV5-1 and TRBJ2-1; D gene ambiguous. The CDR3 has 12 residues. Germline CDR1 reads SGHRS; CDR2 reads YFSETQ. V lost 3 bases to trimming and J lost 8 bases, with 9 bases between them.

There are a few counts of this clone. V usage is TRBV9 and J usage is TRBJ2-2; 9 bases agree with TRBD2. Per germline, CDR1 SGDLS and CDR2 YYNGEE. With 0 bases clipped from V and 7 bases from J, the junction kept 7 bases outside the gene matches. This CDR3 is built from 16 residues. The CDR3 here is CASSVEAGGPYGELFF. CDR3 nucleotide sequence: TGTGCCAGCAGCGTAGAGGCGGGAGGGCCGTACGGGGAGCTGTTTTTT.

This clone was seen once. The rearrangement links TRBV2 to TRBJ2-4, with D possibly TRBD1 on 6 matching bases. From germline, CDR1 is SNHLY and CDR2 FYNNEI. The CDR3 length is 14 residues. V gave up 6 bases and J gave up 0 bases, with 9 bases separating them. The CDR3 coding sequence is TGTGCCAGCAGGGGGACACTAGCCAAAAACATTCAGTACTTC. It encodes CASRGTLAKNIQYF.

The CDR3 here is CASSPRLGVTQYF. The CDR3 DNA is TGTGCCAGCAGCCCTCGGTTAGGGGTGACCCAGTACTTC. The rearrangement links TRBV9 to TRBJ2-5, with D maybe TRBD1 (5 bases). Germline lookup yields CDR1 SGDLS and CDR2 YYNGEE. V shed 4 bases and J shed 7 bases, with 14 bases lying between them. The CDR3 spans 13 residues.

The J gene is TRBJ2-7, the V gene TRBV5-6, with 8 positions matching TRBD2. The CDR3 has 11 amino acids. CDR1 and CDR2 from the germline V gene are SGHDT and YYEEEE. The junction had 4 bases not matched to a gene; V was cut back by 8 bases and J by 6 bases. CDR3 loop: CASAREGEQYF. The CDR3 DNA follows: TGTGCCAGTGCCCGGGAGGGCGAGCAGTACTTC.

V and J are TRBV28 and TRBJ2-7; a possible D gene is TRBD1 (6 bases). Trimming removed 6 bases at V and 2 bases at J, with 8 bases between. Germline V lookup: CDR1 MDHEN, CDR2 SYDVKM. The CDR3 spans 12 residues. CDR3 region: CASRHRAYEQYF. The CDR3 coding sequence is TGTGCCAGCAGACACAGGGCCTACGAGCAGTACTTC.

V is TRBV5-1 and J is TRBJ2-5; tentative D call: TRBD2 (5 bases). Per germline, CDR1 SGHRS and CDR2 YFSETQ. There are 17 residues in the CDR3. The V and J ends lost 0 bases and 2 bases respectively, with 17 bases between them. This CDR3 reads CASSLGAGENLQETQYF. The CDR3 DNA sequence: TGCGCCAGCAGCTTGGGAGCTGGGGAGAACCTTCAAGAGACCCAGTACTTC.

The chain links TRBV4-2 to TRBJ2-3, with 10 bases aligning to TRBD2. Trimming took 0 bases from V and 2 from J; bases not matched to a gene: 5. The CDR3 covers 17 residues. Germline assignment: CDR1 LGHNA and CDR2 YNFKEQ. CDR3 in amino acids: CASSQEPSGSTTDTQYF. Here the CDR3 DNA reads TGTGCCAGCAGCCAAGAACCTAGCGGGAGTACCACAGATACGCAGTATTTT.

This rearrangement joins TRBV5-1 to TRBJ1-2; 8 bases match TRBD1. Trimming removed 4 bases from V and 1 base from J; junction bases left unmatched: 9. CDR3 size: 16 residues. Germline CDR1 reads SGHRS; CDR2 reads YFSETQ. The CDR3 coding sequence is TGCGCCAGCAGCCTGGGACCAGGACAGGGTAACTATGGCTACACCTTC. Translated: CASSLGPGQGNYGYTF.

The genes are TRBV5-1 and TRBJ2-1; TRBD2 aligns across 7 bases. The germline V gene has CDR1 SGHRS and CDR2 YFSETQ. This CDR3 contains 19 residues. The junction had 24 bases not matched to a gene; V was cut back by 5 bases and J by 7 bases. The CDR3 nucleotides are TGCGCCAGCAGGGGGCGGGTTGCGTCCAAGGCACTAGCGAGGAATGAGCAGTTCTTC. Its translation is CASRGRVASKALARNEQFF.

V is TRBV30 and J is TRBJ2-5; D unresolved. This CDR3 spans 11 amino acids. Per the germline V gene, CDR1 is GTSNPN and CDR2 is SVGIG (reference sequence). V lost 4 bases and J 5 bases, leaving 8 bases between the germline ends. The CDR3 reads CAWMHGETQYF. The CDR3 region has the DNA TGTGCCTGGATGCATGGGGAGACCCAGTACTTC. The full variable domain, completed using reference TRBV30 and TRBJ2-5, is SQTIHQWPATLVQPVGSPLSLECTVEGTSNPNLYWYRQAAGRGLQLLFYSVGIGQISSEVPQNLSASRPQDRQFILSSKKLLLSDSGFYLCAWMHGETQYFGPGTRLLVL.

The rearrangement joins TRBV7-2 to TRBJ1-5; D gene ambiguous. The germline CDR1 and CDR2 sequences are SGHTA and FQGNSA. With 5 bases removed from V and 3 bases from J, the gap between germline ends came to 8 bases. The CDR3 contains 13 residues. This CDR3 is CASSTQNNQPQHF. CDR3 DNA sequence: TGTGCCAGCAGCACTCAGAACAATCAGCCCCAGCATTTT.

The chain carries TRBV18 and TRBJ2-6; D might be TRBD1 (6 bases). Between the trimmed V and J ends, which lost 3 bases and 2 bases, there was a span of 14 bases. The germline V gene has CDR1 KGHSH and CDR2 LQKENI. The CDR3 extends over 17 amino acids. As DNA, the CDR3 is TGTGCCAGCTCACCTGGACAGCCCGGAACTGGGGCCAACGTCCTGACTTTC. The encoded protein is CASSPGQPGTGANVLTF.

V gene TRBV15 combines with J gene TRBJ1-5; D may be TRBD1 (5 bases). The CDR3 is made up of 15 amino acids. From germline, CDR1 is LNHNV and CDR2 YYDKDF (reference sequence). The V end was cut by 1 base, the J end by 0 bases, with 7 bases between. CDR3 sequence (DNA): TGTGCCACCAGCAGAGGGGGGAATAGCAATCAGCCCCAGCATTTT. The encoded protein is CATSRGGNSNQPQHF.